This T cell receptor (beta chain) was profiled in a study of blood T cell repertoires in COVID-19. Study information: T cells, B-cell-depleted T cells, or PBMCs supplied cDNA or gDNA.

The authors' processing: Reference gene primer amplification yielded estimated nucleated cell counts. Only in-frame clones appear in the TCRdb table, and some are missing; sequencing was by immunoSEQ multiplex PCR. D and trimming come from the DNA, and the V and J calls and clone size come from that table. The sample lists 150,000 to 200,000 clones, around 80% occurring once. This clone showed up many times. Sequenced: peripheral blood. This receptor was obtained from a woman of 80 years or more with acute or convalescent COVID-19.

The CDR3 DNA reads as TGTGCCAGCACCGGGGACAGGGGGAGGAACACTGAAGCTTTCTTT. It encodes CASTGDRGRNTEAFF. The chain couples TRBV5-6 to TRBJ1-1; 11 bases match TRBD1. The length of the CDR3 is 15 residues. Unmatched junction bases numbered 5, after V lost 6 bases and J lost 1 base. From germline, CDR1 is SGHDT and CDR2 YYEEEE.